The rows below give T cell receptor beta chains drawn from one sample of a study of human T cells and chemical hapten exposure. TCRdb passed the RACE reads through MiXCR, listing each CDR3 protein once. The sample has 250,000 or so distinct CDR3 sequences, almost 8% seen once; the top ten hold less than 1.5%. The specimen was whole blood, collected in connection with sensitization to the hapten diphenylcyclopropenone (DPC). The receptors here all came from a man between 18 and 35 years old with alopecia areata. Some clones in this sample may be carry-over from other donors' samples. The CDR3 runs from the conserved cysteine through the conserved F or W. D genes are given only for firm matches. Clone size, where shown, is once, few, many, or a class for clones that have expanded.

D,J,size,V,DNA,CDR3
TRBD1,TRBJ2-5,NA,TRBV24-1,TGTGCCACCAGTGAAAACAGGGGGCAAGAGACCCAGTACTTC,CATSENRGQETQYF
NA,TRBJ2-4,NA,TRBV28,TGTGCCAGCAGTATCCTGGGGAGCATTCAGTACTTC,CASSILGSIQYF
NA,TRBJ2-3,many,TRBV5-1,TGCGCCAGCAGGTTTGGGGGAAGCACAGATACGCAGTATTTT,CASRFGGSTDTQYF
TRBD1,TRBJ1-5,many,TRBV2,TGTGCCAGCAGTTCACAGGGGGCGTTTCAGCCCCAGCATTTT,CASSSQGAFQPQHF
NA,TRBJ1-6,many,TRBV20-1,TGCAGTGCTAGGGGGGACGGCGAGATTAATTCACCCCTCCACTTT,CSARGDGEINSPLHF
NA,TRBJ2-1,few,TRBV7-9,TGTGCCAGCGGGGACTCCTACAATGAGCAGTTCTTC,CASGDSYNEQFF
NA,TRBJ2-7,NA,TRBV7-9,TGTGCCAGCAGCCCGGGGGTACAGGGGATTAACGAGCAGTACTTC,CASSPGVQGINEQYF
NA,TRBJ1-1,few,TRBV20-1,TGCAGCGCGGAAGTAAGGGCCAACACTGAAGCTTTCTTT,CSAEVRANTEAFF
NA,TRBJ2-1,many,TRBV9,TGTGCCAGCAGCGTAGGCTCCAATGAGCAGTTCTTC,CASSVGSNEQFF
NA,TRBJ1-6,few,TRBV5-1,TGCGCCAGCAGGGGCGGATGGGATAATTCACCCCTCCACTTT,CASRGGWDNSPLHF
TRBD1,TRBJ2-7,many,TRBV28,TGTGCCAGCTCGACAGGGGACCACGAGCAGTACTTC,CASSTGDHEQYF
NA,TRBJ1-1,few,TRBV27,TGTGCCAGCAGTTTATCGTGGGCAGGGCGGACGGGGACTGAAGCTTTCTTT,CASSLSWAGRTGTEAFF
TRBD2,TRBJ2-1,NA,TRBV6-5,TGTGCCAGCAGTTACTCGACGGCGGGGGGGCCTAAATATGAGCAGTTCTTC,CASSYSTAGGPKYEQFF
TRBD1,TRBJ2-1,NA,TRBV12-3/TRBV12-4,TGTGCCAGCAGGGGACAGGGTCGGTTGTCCTACAATGAGCAGTTCTTC,CASRGQGRLSYNEQFF
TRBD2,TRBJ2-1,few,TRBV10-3,TGTGCCGTTCGAACTAGCGGGGGGGCCCCCTACAATGAGCAGTTCTTC,CAVRTSGGAPYNEQFF
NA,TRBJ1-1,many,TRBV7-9,TGTGCCAGCAGCCCGGCGGCTGAAGCTTTCTTT,CASSPAAEAFF
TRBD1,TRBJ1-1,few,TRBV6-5,TGTGCCAGCGGGCAGGGGGCTGAAGCTTTCTTT,CASGQGAEAFF
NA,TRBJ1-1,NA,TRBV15,TGTGCCACCAGCGGGATGCGGACGGCAAACACTGAAGCTTTCTTT,CATSGMRTANTEAFF
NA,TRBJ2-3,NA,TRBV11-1,TGTGCCAGCAGCTTAGAGGCTAGTCGGTTCCGTGATACGCAGTATTTT,CASSLEASRFRDTQYF
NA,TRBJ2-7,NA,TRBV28,TGTGCCAGCAGTTTAATAGGCCTCTCCGCCTACGAGCAGTACTTC,CASSLIGLSAYEQYF
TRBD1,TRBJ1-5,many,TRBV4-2,TGTGCCAGCAGCCAAGGTTCAGGGGGCGCGGGTCAGCCCCAGCATTTT,CASSQGSGGAGQPQHF
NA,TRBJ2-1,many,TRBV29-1,TGCAGCGGCTCCAGGAGCTCCTACAATGAGCAGTTCTTC,CSGSRSSYNEQFF
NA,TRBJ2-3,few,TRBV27,TGTGCCAGCAGTTTCCGAGCCGGAGATACGCAGTATTTT,CASSFRAGDTQYF
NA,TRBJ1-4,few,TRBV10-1,TGCGCCAGCAGTGAGTCGAGGGAACTAGGAAAACTGTTTTTT,CASSESRELGKLFF
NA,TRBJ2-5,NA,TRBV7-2,TGTGCCAGCAGCTTAGGGTTCGATGGTTTCCAAGAGACCCAGTACTTC,CASSLGFDGFQETQYF
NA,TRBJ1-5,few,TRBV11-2,TGTGCCAGCAGCTTAGCACTCAACAATCAGCCCCAGCATTTT,CASSLALNNQPQHF
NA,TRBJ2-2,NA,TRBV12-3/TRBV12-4,TGTGCCAGCAGTTTAGGGAAGCCCGGGGAGCTGTTTTTT,CASSLGKPGELFF
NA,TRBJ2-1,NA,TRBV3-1,TGTGCCAGCAGCCTTACAGGGCCCATTAACAATGAGCAGTTCTTC,CASSLTGPINNEQFF
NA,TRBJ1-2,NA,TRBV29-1,TGCAGCGTTGCGCGCAATTATCAGGGTAACGGCTACACCTTC,CSVARNYQGNGYTF
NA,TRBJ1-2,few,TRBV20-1,TGCAGTGCTAGTACCCTTGTGGATAACTATGGCTACACCTTC,CSASTLVDNYGYTF
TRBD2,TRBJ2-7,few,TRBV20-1,TGCAGTGCCGGGACTAGCCGCTACGAGCAGTACTTC,CSAGTSRYEQYF
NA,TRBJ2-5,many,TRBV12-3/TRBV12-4,TGTGCCAGCAGTTTATTGGGCGGCGAGACCCAGTACTTC,CASSLLGGETQYF
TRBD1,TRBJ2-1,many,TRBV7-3,TGTGCCAGCAGCTTAAGTACAGGGGATGAGCAGTTCTTC,CASSLSTGDEQFF
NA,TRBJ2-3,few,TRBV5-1,TGCGCCAGCAGCTTGGCCGGGGGCTCAGATACGCAGTATTTT,CASSLAGGSDTQYF
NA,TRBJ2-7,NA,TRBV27,TGTGCCAGCAGTTTCGCGGGTCCAGGCTACGAGCAGTACTTC,CASSFAGPGYEQYF
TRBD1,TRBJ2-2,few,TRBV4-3,TGCGCCAGCTGCCGGGACAGGGGGATCGGGGAGCTGTTTTTT,CASCRDRGIGELFF
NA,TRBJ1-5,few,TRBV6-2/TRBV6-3,TGTGCCAGCAGCTCGGGACGGGGAGAGAATCAGCCCCAGCATTTT,CASSSGRGENQPQHF
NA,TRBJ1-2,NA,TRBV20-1,TGCAGTGCTAGACTAGACAACTATGGCTACACCTTC,CSARLDNYGYTF
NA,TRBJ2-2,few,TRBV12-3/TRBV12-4,TGTGCCAGCAGGAAGTGGCCCGGGGAGCTGTTTTTT,CASRKWPGELFF
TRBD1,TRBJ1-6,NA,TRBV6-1,TGTGCCAGCAGAGGGTCAGGGGGTAATTCACCCCTCCACTTT,CASRGSGGNSPLHF
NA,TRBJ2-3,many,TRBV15,TGTGCCACCAGCACCCGCGGCACCGGCACAGATACGCAGTATTTT,CATSTRGTGTDTQYF